The clone carrying this T cell receptor beta chain was recorded once. Its specificity is not known. The germline gives CDR1 MDHEN, CDR2 SYDVKM. The CDR3 contains 15 residues. Between the trimmed V and J ends, which lost 2 bases and 0 bases, there was a span of 8 bases. These data come from a study of shared clonotypes between healthy human individuals. General study results and limits: Deeper or shallower sequencing was expected to change how clonotypes are shared among donors.

DNA at about 210 ng, tens of thousands of T cell genomes, went into sorted-subset replicate PCRs. Sequencing used immunoSEQ multiplex PCR; TCRdb keeps in-frame clones, though not all of them. Here the sample spans around 2.1 million clones, 93% being singletons. In the naive CD8 group, cells lacked CD45RO and were positively selected for CCR7, so terminally differentiated effector memory CD45RA+ cells were left out. This TCR was recovered from a man between 18 and 35 years old in good health. Some clones in this sample may be carry-over from other donors' samples. The sample was naive CD8+ T cells from PBMCs. The chain combines TRBV28 with TRBJ1-3; D is undetermined. In DNA, the CDR3 is TGTGCCAGCAGTTTAATCCCTAGCTCTGGAAACACCATATATTTT. As protein: CASSLIPSSGNTIYF.